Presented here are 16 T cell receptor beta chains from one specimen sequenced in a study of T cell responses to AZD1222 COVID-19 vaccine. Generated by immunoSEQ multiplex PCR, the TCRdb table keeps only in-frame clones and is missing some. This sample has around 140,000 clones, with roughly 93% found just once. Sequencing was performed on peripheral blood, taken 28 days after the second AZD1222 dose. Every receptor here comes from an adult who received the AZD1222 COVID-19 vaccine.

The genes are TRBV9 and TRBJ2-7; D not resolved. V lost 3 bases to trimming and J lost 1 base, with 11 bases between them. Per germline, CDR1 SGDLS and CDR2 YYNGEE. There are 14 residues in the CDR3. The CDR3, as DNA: TGTGCCAGCAGCGCTTACATAGGGTCCTACGAGCAGTACTTC. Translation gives CASSAYIGSYEQYF.

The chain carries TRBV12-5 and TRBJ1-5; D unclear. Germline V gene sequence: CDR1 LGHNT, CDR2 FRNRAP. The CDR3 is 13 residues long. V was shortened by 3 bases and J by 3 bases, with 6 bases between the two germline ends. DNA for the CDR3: TGTGCTAGTGGTTTACAGTCCAATCAGCCCCAGCATTTT. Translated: CASGLQSNQPQHF.

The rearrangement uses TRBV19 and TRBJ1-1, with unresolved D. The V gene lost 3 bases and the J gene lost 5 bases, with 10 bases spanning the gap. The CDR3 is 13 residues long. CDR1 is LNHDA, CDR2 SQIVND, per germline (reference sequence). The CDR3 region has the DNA TGTGCCAGTAGTATGGGGAAGCGGACTGAAGCTTTCTTT. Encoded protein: CASSMGKRTEAFF. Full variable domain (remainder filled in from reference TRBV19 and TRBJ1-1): DGGITQSPKYLFRKEGQNVTLSCEQNLNHDAMYWYRQDPGQGLRLIYYSQIVNDFQKGDIAEGYSVSREKKESFPLTVTSAQKNPTAFYLCASSMGKRTEAFFGQGTRLTVV.

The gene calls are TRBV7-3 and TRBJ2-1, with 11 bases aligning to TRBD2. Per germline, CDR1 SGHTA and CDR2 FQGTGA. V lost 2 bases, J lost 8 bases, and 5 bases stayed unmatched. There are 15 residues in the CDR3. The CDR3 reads CASSLVAGGWDEQFF. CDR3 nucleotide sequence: TGTGCCAGCAGCTTAGTAGCGGGAGGGTGGGATGAGCAGTTCTTC.

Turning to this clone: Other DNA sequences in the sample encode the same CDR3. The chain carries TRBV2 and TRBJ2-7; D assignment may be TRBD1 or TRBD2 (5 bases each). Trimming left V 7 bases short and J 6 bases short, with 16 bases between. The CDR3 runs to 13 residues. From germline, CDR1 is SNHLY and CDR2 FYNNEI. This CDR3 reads CASNRGTLGEQYF. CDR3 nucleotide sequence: TGTGCCAGCAATCGTGGGACGTTGGGCGAGCAGTACTTC. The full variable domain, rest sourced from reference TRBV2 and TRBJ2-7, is EPEVTQTPSHQVTQMGQEVILRCVPISNHLYFYWYRQILGQKVEFLVSFYNNEISEKSEIFDDQFSVERPDGSNFTLKIRSTKLEDSAMYFCASNRGTLGEQYFGPGTRLTVT.

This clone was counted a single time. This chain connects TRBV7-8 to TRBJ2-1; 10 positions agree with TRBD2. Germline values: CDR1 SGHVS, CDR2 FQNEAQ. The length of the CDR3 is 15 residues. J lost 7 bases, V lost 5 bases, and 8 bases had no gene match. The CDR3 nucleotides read TGTGCCAGCAGCACTAGCGGGGACTTTTTTAATGAGCAGTTCTTC. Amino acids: CASSTSGDFFNEQFF.

The CDR3 DNA reads as TGTGCCAGCAGCGCGGGGACAGTCTCCTACAATGAGCAGTTCTTC. It specifies CASSAGTVSYNEQFF. The chain has TRBV28 and TRBJ2-1, with a tentative D call TRBD1 (7 bases). Trimming pared 6 bases from V and 0 bases from J, leaving 12 bases between. The CDR3 consists of 15 residues. Germline V lookup: CDR1 MDHEN, CDR2 SYDVKM.

CDR3 sequence reads: CASTRDRSPYEQYF. In nucleotides, the CDR3 is TGTGCCAGCACTCGGGACAGGTCCCCCTACGAGCAGTACTTC. The chain carries TRBV28 and TRBJ2-7, with 8 positions matching TRBD1. The germline V gene has CDR1 MDHEN and CDR2 SYDVKM. The CDR3 consists of 14 residues. The V gene end was trimmed by 7 bases and the J gene end by 2 bases; junction bases not matched to a gene: 7.

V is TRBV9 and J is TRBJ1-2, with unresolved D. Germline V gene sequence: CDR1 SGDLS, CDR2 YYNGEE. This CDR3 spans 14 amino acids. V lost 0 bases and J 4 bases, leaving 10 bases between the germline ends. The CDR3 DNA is TGTGCCAGCAGCGTAGAGGTGGTTACCTATGGCTACACCTTC. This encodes CASSVEVVTYGYTF.

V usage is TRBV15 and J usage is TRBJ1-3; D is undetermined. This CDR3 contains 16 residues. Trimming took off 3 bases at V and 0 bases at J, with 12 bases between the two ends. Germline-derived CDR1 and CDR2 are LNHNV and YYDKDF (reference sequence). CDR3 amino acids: CATSRTQTYSGNTIYF. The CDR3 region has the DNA TGTGCCACCAGCAGGACACAGACCTACTCTGGAAACACCATATATTTT.

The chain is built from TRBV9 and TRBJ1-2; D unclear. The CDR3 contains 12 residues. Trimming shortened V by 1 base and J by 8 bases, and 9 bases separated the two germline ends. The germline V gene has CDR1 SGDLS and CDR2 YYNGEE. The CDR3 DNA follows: TGTGCCAGCAGCGTAAATTCAAACGGCTACACCTTC. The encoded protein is CASSVNSNGYTF.

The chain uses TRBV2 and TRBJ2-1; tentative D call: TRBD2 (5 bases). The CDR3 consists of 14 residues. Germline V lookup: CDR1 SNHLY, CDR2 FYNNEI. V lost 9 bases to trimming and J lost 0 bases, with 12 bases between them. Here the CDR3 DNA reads TGTGCCAGTACCGGGATAAGCTCCTACAATGAGCAGTTCTTC. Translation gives CASTGISSYNEQFF.

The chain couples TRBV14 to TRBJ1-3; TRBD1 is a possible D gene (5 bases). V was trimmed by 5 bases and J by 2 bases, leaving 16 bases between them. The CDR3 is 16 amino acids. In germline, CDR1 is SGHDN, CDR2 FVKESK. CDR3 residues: CASSSSLSRAGNTIYF. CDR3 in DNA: TGTGCCAGCAGCTCCTCATTGTCCAGGGCTGGAAACACCATATATTTT.

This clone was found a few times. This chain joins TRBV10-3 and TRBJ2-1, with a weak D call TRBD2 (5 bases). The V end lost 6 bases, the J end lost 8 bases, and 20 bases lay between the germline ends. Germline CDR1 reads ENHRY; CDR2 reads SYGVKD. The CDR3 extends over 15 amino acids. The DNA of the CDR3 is TGTGCCATCAGGGATGTGACTCGTTCTAGCCATGAGCAGTTCTTC. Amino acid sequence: CAIRDVTRSSHEQFF.

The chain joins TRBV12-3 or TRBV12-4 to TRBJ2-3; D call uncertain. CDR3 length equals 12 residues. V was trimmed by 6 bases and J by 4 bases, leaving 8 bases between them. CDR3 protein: CASSHLADTQYF. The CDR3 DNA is TGTGCCAGCAGCCATCTAGCAGATACGCAGTATTTT.

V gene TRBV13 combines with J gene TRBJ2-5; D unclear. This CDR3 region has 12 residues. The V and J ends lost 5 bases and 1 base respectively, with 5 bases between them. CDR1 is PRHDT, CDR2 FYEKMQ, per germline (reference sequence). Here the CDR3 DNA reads TGTGCCAGCAGCCCACTCCAAGAGACCCAGTACTTC. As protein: CASSPLQETQYF.